The 2 T cell receptor beta chains reported below all come from one sample, sequenced in a study of cytotoxic CD8 clonotypes in ibrutinib-treated CLL. Assay: immunoSEQ multiplex PCR; the TCRdb copy retains only in-frame clones and omits some. The sample includes approximately 350,000 clones, over 55% of them seen just once. The specimen comprised PBMCs, sampled after 36 months of ibrutinib treatment. Receptors originate from a human donor with chronic lymphocytic leukemia.

The rearrangement links TRBV9 to TRBJ1-5, with D perhaps matching TRBD1 (5 bases). Trimming removed 4 bases from V and 1 base from J, with 9 bases in between. Per the germline V gene, CDR1 is SGDLS and CDR2 is YYNGEE. The CDR3 contains 14 residues. CDR3 sequence reads: CASSSGGSNQPQHF. For the CDR3, the DNA is TGTGCCAGCAGCTCCGGGGGAAGCAATCAGCCCCAGCATTTT.

The rearrangement uses TRBV9 and TRBJ2-7; 10 nucleotides agree with TRBD2. The germline CDR1 and CDR2 sequences are SGDLS and YYNGEE. Trimming removed 0 bases from V and 0 bases from J; junction bases left unmatched: 3. The CDR3 consists of 16 residues. This CDR3 reads CASSVAASGGSYEQYF. The CDR3 nucleotides are TGTGCCAGCAGCGTAGCAGCTAGCGGGGGCTCCTACGAGCAGTACTTC.